One and the same sample provided the 10 T cell receptor beta chains below, sequenced in a study of OX40 agonist ivuxolimab in advanced cancers. Profiling relied on immunoSEQ multiplex PCR, and the TCRdb table lists in-frame clones only, not all of them. The sample yields about 21,000 clones, around 89% seen once. The source material was CD4+ or CD8+ T cells sorted from blood, sampled in a trial of the OX40 agonist ivuxolimab. The receptor set was obtained from an adult with an advanced solid tumor such as melanoma, head and neck, liver or kidney cancer.

The V and J genes are TRBV27 and TRBJ2-1; D is unresolved. The CDR3 contains 14 residues. The germline V gene encodes CDR1 MNHEY and CDR2 SMNVEV (reference sequence). The V end lost 5 bases, the J end lost 3 bases, and 11 bases lay between the germline ends. CDR3 residues: CASSPWTGYNEQFF. DNA of the CDR3: TGTGCCAGCAGTCCATGGACGGGCTACAATGAGCAGTTCTTC.

This clone was detected once. This rearrangement joins TRBV30 to TRBJ2-2; D is tentatively TRBD1 or TRBD2 (6 bases each). Trimming took 3 bases from V and 3 from J, leaving 11 bases between them. CDR3 size: 14 residues. Per germline, CDR1 GTSNPN and CDR2 SVGIG (reference sequence). CDR3 nucleotide sequence: TGTGCCTGGAGAGGGGGGATGGACACCGGGGAGCTGTTTTTT. It translates to CAWRGGMDTGELFF.

The V gene is TRBV6-5, the J gene TRBJ2-7; 9 bases line up with TRBD1. The germline V gene has CDR1 MNHEY and CDR2 SVGAGI. The length of the CDR3 is 14 residues. After removal of 0 bases from V and 4 bases from J, the junction contained 1 base not matched to a gene. CDR3 sequence: CASSYSDRGYEQYF. In DNA, the CDR3 is TGTGCCAGCAGTTACTCAGACAGGGGGTACGAGCAGTACTTC.

The chain joins TRBV7-3 to TRBJ2-3; maybe TRBD2 (7 bases). The CDR3 has 15 residues. Germline lookup yields CDR1 SGHTA and CDR2 FQGTGA. The germline V and J ends were trimmed by 7 bases and 5 bases, with 19 bases remaining between them. This CDR3 reads CASTKWGGPRDTQYF. The CDR3 DNA sequence: TGTGCCAGCACGAAGTGGGGGGGGCCGAGAGATACGCAGTATTTT.

The V gene is TRBV6-1, the J gene TRBJ2-1; no definite D call. The CDR3 length is 16 residues. Trimming cost V 4 bases and J 7 bases, with 20 bases left between them. The germline V gene encodes CDR1 MNHNS and CDR2 SASEGT. The CDR3 region has the DNA TGTGCCAGCAGTGTTAAGTTTTACCGGCTGGAGAATGAGCAGTTCTTC. Amino acids: CASSVKFYRLENEQFF.

This chain links TRBV20-1 with TRBJ2-7, with D unclear. The CDR3 runs to 11 residues. The V gene's germline CDR1 is DFQATT and CDR2 SNEGSKA (reference sequence). V was shortened by 3 bases and J by 3 bases, with 6 bases between the two germline ends. CDR3: CSASELYEQYF. The CDR3 DNA sequence: TGCAGTGCTAGTGAACTCTACGAGCAGTACTTC.

The chain uses TRBV7-8 and TRBJ2-7; D perhaps matches TRBD2 (6 bases). Trimming shortened V by 1 base and J by 10 bases, and 11 bases separated the two germline ends. Germline CDR1 SGHVS, CDR2 FQNEAQ. This CDR3 is built from 12 residues. The CDR3 sequence is CASSLGDSRQYF. The CDR3 DNA reads as TGTGCCAGCAGCTTAGGGGACTCGCGTCAGTACTTC.

The V call is TRBV6-5, the J call TRBJ1-1; D uncertain. This CDR3 contains 11 residues. V was trimmed by 5 bases and J by 8 bases, leaving 9 bases between them. Germline loops: CDR1 MNHEY, CDR2 SVGAGI. The CDR3 reads CASSEWREAFF. DNA for the CDR3: TGTGCCAGCAGTGAATGGAGGGAAGCTTTCTTT.

This clone was detected only once. This chain connects TRBV5-4 to TRBJ1-2; D is unclear. CDR3 length: 12 residues. Trimming shortened V by 2 bases and J by 7 bases, and 9 bases separated the two germline ends. Germline-derived CDR1 and CDR2 are SGHNT and YYREEE (reference sequence). CDR3 sequence reads: CASSLGLAGYTF. The CDR3 DNA is TGTGCCAGCAGCTTAGGGTTGGCTGGCTACACCTTC.

The chain couples TRBV7-8 to TRBJ1-6; the D gene is possibly TRBD1 (5 bases). The CDR3 totals 13 residues. The V gene's germline CDR1 is SGHVS and CDR2 FQNEAQ. Trimming left V 5 bases short and J 8 bases short, with 10 bases between. The CDR3 DNA reads as TGTGCCAGCAGCCCTAGGGGTTATTCACCCCTCCACTTT. Encoded protein: CASSPRGYSPLHF. Full variable domain (missing parts from reference TRBV7-8 and TRBJ1-6): GAGVSQSPRYKVAKRGQDVALRCDPISGHVSLFWYQQALGQGPEFLTYFQNEAQLDKSGLPSDRFFAERPEGSVSTLKIQRTQQEDSAVYLCASSPRGYSPLHFGNGTRLTVT.